The T cell receptor beta chain described here comes from a study of CD8 T cells in ankylosing spondylitis. Study results and limitations: Earlier authors reported some of these motif variants in reactive arthritis synovial fluid and blood. A motif in TCR beta, a set of under ten highly homologous variants, appeared characteristic of ankylosing spondylitis blood. Reportedly, matched ankylosing spondylitis synovial fluid was significantly enriched for disease-linked clones.

The authors made TCR beta libraries by quantitative 5'-RACE with molecular barcodes. TCRdb reprocessed the 5' RACE reads with MiXCR, giving one entry per CDR3 protein. This table holds more than 650,000 distinct CDR3 sequences, approximately 10% found once. About this clonotype itself: What it binds is unknown.

Germline assignment: CDR1 MNHEY and CDR2 SMNVEV (reference sequence). The CDR3 has 12 amino acids. V lost 6 bases and J lost 4, with 9 bases in between. The rearrangement joins TRBV27 to TRBJ2-5, with a weak D call TRBD2 (6 bases). The receptor's source is a male donor with ankylosing spondylitis. The sample consisted of blood, either unsorted or a sorted T cell fraction (not recorded which). CDR3 sequence (DNA): TGTGCCAGCAGGCCAGCGGGAGAGACCCAGTACTTC. It is translated as CASRPAGETQYF.